Listed below are T cell receptor beta chains from one sample, sequenced in a study of T cell responses to AZD1222 COVID-19 vaccine. Some clones are missing from TCRdb's copy, which holds only in-frame ones; the method was immunoSEQ multiplex PCR. The table has roughly 150,000 clones, around 90% seen once. Material: peripheral blood, obtained on day 0 of AZD1222 vaccination. The receptors were gathered from an adult in good health. CDR3s include the opening cysteine and the closing phenylalanine or tryptophan. The D gene is left open where the match is weak. Expanded clones are given a class, and other clones once, few, many or no size at all.

j_call: TRBJ2-5; d_call: .; v_call: TRBV5-1; clone_size: .; cdr3_aa: CASSLAGQFGETQYF; cdr3_nt: TGCGCCAGCAGCTTGGCCGGGCAGTTCGGGGAGACCCAGTACTTC
j_call: TRBJ1-2; d_call: .; v_call: TRBV3-1/TRBV3-2; clone_size: .; cdr3_aa: CASSPVRGELNGYTF; cdr3_nt: TGTGCCAGCAGCCCAGTCAGGGGTGAGTTGAATGGCTACACCTTC
j_call: TRBJ2-7; d_call: .; v_call: TRBV4-2; clone_size: .; cdr3_aa: CASSQTSRPSSYEQYF; cdr3_nt: TGTGCCAGCAGCCAAACTAGCCGACCTTCATCCTACGAGCAGTACTTC
j_call: TRBJ1-2; d_call: .; v_call: TRBV7-9; clone_size: .; cdr3_aa: CASSLAGAGGYTF; cdr3_nt: TGTGCCAGCAGCTTAGCAGGGGCTGGTGGCTACACCTTC
j_call: TRBJ2-7; d_call: .; v_call: TRBV5-4; clone_size: once; cdr3_aa: CASSLSSSGVYEQYF; cdr3_nt: TGTGCCAGCAGCTTGAGCAGCAGTGGAGTTTACGAGCAGTACTTC
j_call: TRBJ1-6; d_call: .; v_call: TRBV9; clone_size: .; cdr3_aa: CASSVDASRRGSPLHF; cdr3_nt: TGTGCCAGCAGCGTAGACGCTAGTCGGAGGGGTTCACCCCTCCACTTT
j_call: TRBJ1-6; d_call: .; v_call: TRBV27; clone_size: .; cdr3_aa: CASSLTADNSPLHF; cdr3_nt: TGTGCCAGCAGTTTAACAGCTGATAATTCACCCCTCCACTTT
j_call: TRBJ1-5; d_call: .; v_call: TRBV18; clone_size: once; cdr3_aa: CASSPGPSNQPQHF; cdr3_nt: TGTGCCAGCTCACCAGGTCCGAGCAATCAGCCCCAGCATTTT
j_call: TRBJ2-2; d_call: .; v_call: TRBV5-1; clone_size: .; cdr3_aa: CASSLGGVSTGELFF; cdr3_nt: TGCGCCAGCAGCTTGGGAGGCGTAAGCACCGGGGAGCTGTTTTTT
j_call: TRBJ1-1; d_call: .; v_call: TRBV19; clone_size: once; cdr3_aa: CASSIVDLARANTEAFF; cdr3_nt: TGTGCCAGTAGTATAGTAGATCTCGCCAGGGCGAACACTGAAGCTTTCTTT
j_call: TRBJ2-7; d_call: TRBD2; v_call: TRBV28; clone_size: .; cdr3_aa: CASSLAGRPHEQYF; cdr3_nt: TGTGCCAGCAGTTTAGCCGGGAGGCCCCACGAGCAGTACTTC
j_call: TRBJ2-5; d_call: .; v_call: TRBV19; clone_size: once; cdr3_aa: CATRRQSAQETQYF; cdr3_nt: TGTGCCACCCGAAGGCAGTCAGCCCAAGAGACCCAGTACTTC
j_call: TRBJ2-1; d_call: .; v_call: TRBV11-2; clone_size: few; cdr3_aa: CASSYASGALPYNEQFF; cdr3_nt: TGTGCCAGCAGCTACGCCTCGGGGGCGCTGCCCTACAATGAGCAGTTCTTC
j_call: TRBJ1-6; d_call: .; v_call: TRBV11-3; clone_size: .; cdr3_aa: CASSLGGRRSSYNSPLHF; cdr3_nt: TGTGCCAGCAGCTTAGGAGGCAGGCGAAGCTCCTATAATTCACCCCTCCACTTT
j_call: TRBJ1-2; d_call: .; v_call: TRBV30; clone_size: .; cdr3_aa: CAWSPRVGTPAMGYTF; cdr3_nt: TGTGCCTGGAGCCCTAGGGTAGGGACACCTGCTATGGGCTACACCTTC
j_call: TRBJ2-7; d_call: TRBD2; v_call: TRBV19; clone_size: .; cdr3_aa: CASSTGLAGSSYEQYF; cdr3_nt: TGTGCCAGTAGTACGGGACTAGCGGGTAGCTCCTACGAGCAGTACTTC
j_call: TRBJ2-7; d_call: .; v_call: TRBV5-6; clone_size: .; cdr3_aa: CASGTQAGSSYEQYF; cdr3_nt: TGTGCCAGCGGAACTCAGGCGGGGTCCTCCTACGAGCAGTACTTC
j_call: TRBJ2-3; d_call: .; v_call: TRBV27; clone_size: once; cdr3_aa: CASSLFAGMGTDTQYF; cdr3_nt: TGTGCCAGCAGTTTATTTGCGGGTATGGGCACAGATACGCAGTATTTT
j_call: TRBJ2-7; d_call: TRBD1; v_call: TRBV5-1; clone_size: .; cdr3_aa: CASSIQTGSSYEQYF; cdr3_nt: TGCGCCAGCAGCATCCAGACAGGGAGCTCCTACGAGCAGTACTTC
j_call: TRBJ1-5; d_call: .; v_call: TRBV28; clone_size: .; cdr3_aa: CASSSLDRPGGQPQHF; cdr3_nt: TGTGCCAGCAGCTCACTTGACAGGCCCGGGGGGCAGCCCCAGCATTTT
j_call: TRBJ2-3; d_call: .; v_call: TRBV4-2; clone_size: .; cdr3_aa: CASSGEVVRDTQYF; cdr3_nt: TGTGCCAGCAGCGGTGAGGTGGTCCGAGATACGCAGTATTTT
j_call: TRBJ2-3; d_call: TRBD2; v_call: TRBV12-5; clone_size: .; cdr3_aa: CASGFGLGMADTQYF; cdr3_nt: TGTGCTAGTGGTTTCGGACTAGGAATGGCAGATACGCAGTATTTT
j_call: TRBJ2-7; d_call: TRBD1; v_call: TRBV12-3/TRBV12-4; clone_size: once; cdr3_aa: CASRPGTAYEQYF; cdr3_nt: TGTGCCAGCAGGCCCGGGACAGCCTACGAGCAGTACTTC
j_call: TRBJ1-2; d_call: .; v_call: TRBV6-6; clone_size: .; cdr3_aa: CASSYPGGGYGYTF; cdr3_nt: TGTGCCAGCAGTTACCCCGGGGGGGGCTATGGCTACACCTTC
j_call: TRBJ2-5; d_call: TRBD2; v_call: TRBV7-9; clone_size: .; cdr3_aa: CASSLAGTSGRGRQETQYF; cdr3_nt: TGTGCCAGCAGCTTAGCAGGGACTAGCGGGAGGGGGCGCCAAGAGACCCAGTACTTC
j_call: TRBJ2-1; d_call: .; v_call: TRBV3-1/TRBV3-2; clone_size: .; cdr3_aa: CASSQGGAHYNEQFF; cdr3_nt: TGTGCCAGCAGCCAAGGGGGGGCCCACTACAATGAGCAGTTCTTC
j_call: TRBJ2-2; d_call: TRBD1; v_call: TRBV28; clone_size: .; cdr3_aa: CASNLIDRAGGELFF; cdr3_nt: TGTGCCAGCAACCTCATAGACAGGGCGGGCGGGGAGCTGTTTTTT
j_call: TRBJ1-1; d_call: TRBD1; v_call: TRBV6-5; clone_size: .; cdr3_aa: CASSYRGPNTEAFF; cdr3_nt: TGTGCCAGCAGTTACAGGGGGCCGAACACTGAAGCTTTCTTT
j_call: TRBJ2-2; d_call: .; v_call: TRBV9; clone_size: few; cdr3_aa: CASSSGVGAAGELFF; cdr3_nt: TGTGCCAGCAGCAGTGGTGTGGGGGCGGCCGGGGAGCTGTTTTTT
j_call: TRBJ2-1; d_call: .; v_call: TRBV27; clone_size: .; cdr3_aa: CASSFLNFGLANEQFF; cdr3_nt: TGTGCCAGCAGTTTCCTAAATTTCGGACTCGCCAATGAGCAGTTCTTC
j_call: TRBJ2-5; d_call: TRBD1; v_call: TRBV10-3; clone_size: .; cdr3_aa: CAISAHRGLQETQYF; cdr3_nt: TGTGCCATCAGTGCACACAGGGGGCTTCAAGAGACCCAGTACTTC
j_call: TRBJ2-7; d_call: .; v_call: TRBV9; clone_size: .; cdr3_aa: CASSAGGTNYEQYF; cdr3_nt: TGTGCCAGCAGCGCGGGGGGCACGAACTACGAGCAGTACTTC
j_call: TRBJ1-5; d_call: .; v_call: TRBV7-8; clone_size: .; cdr3_aa: CASSLASGYRDNQPQHF; cdr3_nt: TGTGCCAGCAGCTTAGCGTCGGGGTATAGGGACAATCAGCCCCAGCATTTT
j_call: TRBJ1-1; d_call: .; v_call: TRBV18; clone_size: .; cdr3_aa: CASSSLESTEAFF; cdr3_nt: TGTGCCAGCTCATCACTCGAGAGCACTGAAGCTTTCTTT
j_call: TRBJ1-6; d_call: TRBD1; v_call: TRBV6-5; clone_size: .; cdr3_aa: CASSYTTGDNSPLHF; cdr3_nt: TGTGCCAGCAGTTACACGACAGGGGATAATTCACCCCTCCACTTT
j_call: TRBJ1-1; d_call: .; v_call: TRBV12-5; clone_size: .; cdr3_aa: CASGLVRAGLNTEAFF; cdr3_nt: TGTGCTAGTGGTTTGGTACGGGCAGGTTTGAACACTGAAGCTTTCTTT
j_call: TRBJ2-7; d_call: .; v_call: TRBV12-5; clone_size: .; cdr3_aa: CASGPGTSGYEQYF; cdr3_nt: TGTGCTAGTGGTCCGGGGACCAGCGGCTACGAGCAGTACTTC